These T cell receptor beta chains were read from a single sample in a study of T-cell reconstitution after alpha-beta-depleted transplantation in children. In TCRdb, the PCR reads were re-called with MiXCR into one record per CDR3 protein. In the table there are hundreds of thousands of distinct CDR3 sequences, 15% to 20% of which are singletons. The sequences come from PBMCs from the stem cell graft donor, collected from the stem cell graft. The receptors stem from a human donor who donated a stem cell graft to a child with acute lymphoblastic leukemia. Both conserved end residues are part of each CDR3.

j_call v_call cdr3_aa
TRBJ2-3 TRBV20-1 CSATSLYRGLARDTQYF
TRBJ1-1 TRBV4-2 CASSRRTGWDGGMNTEAFF
TRBJ1-3 TRBV7-9 CASNFGDTGNTIYF
TRBJ2-3 TRBV29-1 CSAESFTDTQYF
TRBJ1-1 TRBV6-1 CASRLSWNTEAFF
TRBJ2-1 TRBV3-1 CASSRGNSRSYNEQFF
TRBJ2-5 TRBV24-1 CATSDLGGEGETQYF
TRBJ1-3 TRBV5-1 CASSLLAGPNSGNTIYF
TRBJ1-2 TRBV27 CASSLSGTGHGYTF
TRBJ1-2 TRBV20-1 CSAVSGYYGYTF
TRBJ1-5 TRBV2 CASTRLNSNQPQHF
TRBJ2-5 TRBV6-5 CASSPGLAPRGETQYF
TRBJ2-7 TRBV5-5 CASSLAVRISYEQYF
TRBJ1-3 TRBV12-3/TRBV12-4 CASSQFSGNTIYF
TRBJ2-7 TRBV27 CASSLSVPGLNSYEQYF
TRBJ2-1 TRBV12-3/TRBV12-4 CASSLSLSSYNEQFF
TRBJ2-1 TRBV12-3/TRBV12-4 CASSGTFTYNEQFF
TRBJ2-3 TRBV5-1 CASSSPGLAGVRSSTDTQYF
TRBJ2-3 TRBV14 CASSRYGRAEMQYF
TRBJ2-5 TRBV25-1 CASSGDGGQETQYF